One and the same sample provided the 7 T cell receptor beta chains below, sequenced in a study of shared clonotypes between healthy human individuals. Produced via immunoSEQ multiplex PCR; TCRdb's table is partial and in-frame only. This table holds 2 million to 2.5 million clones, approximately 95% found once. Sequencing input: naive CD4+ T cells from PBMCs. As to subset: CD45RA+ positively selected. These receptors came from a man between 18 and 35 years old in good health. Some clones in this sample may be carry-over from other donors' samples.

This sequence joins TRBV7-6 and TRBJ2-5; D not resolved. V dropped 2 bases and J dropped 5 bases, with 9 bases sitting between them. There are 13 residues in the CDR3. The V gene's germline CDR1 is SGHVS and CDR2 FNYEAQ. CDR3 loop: CASSLNNGETQYF. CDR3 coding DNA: TGTGCCAGCAGCTTAAATAACGGGGAGACCCAGTACTTC.

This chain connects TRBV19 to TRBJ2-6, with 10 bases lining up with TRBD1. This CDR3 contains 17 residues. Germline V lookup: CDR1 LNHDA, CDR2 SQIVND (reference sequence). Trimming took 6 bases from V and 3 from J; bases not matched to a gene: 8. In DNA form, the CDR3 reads TGTGCCAGTAGCCTCCGGGACAGGGGAAGTGGGGCCAACGTCCTGACTTTC. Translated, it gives CASSLRDRGSGANVLTF. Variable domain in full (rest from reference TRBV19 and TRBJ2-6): DGGITQSPKYLFRKEGQNVTLSCEQNLNHDAMYWYRQDPGQGLRLIYYSQIVNDFQKGDIAEGYSVSREKKESFPLTVTSAQKNPTAFYLCASSLRDRGSGANVLTFGAGSRLTVL.

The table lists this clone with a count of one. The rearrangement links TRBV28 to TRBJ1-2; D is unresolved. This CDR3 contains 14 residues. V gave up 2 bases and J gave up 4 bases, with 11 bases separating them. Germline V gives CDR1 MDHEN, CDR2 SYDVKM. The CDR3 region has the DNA TGTGCCAGCAGTTTACGGCAGTTCCGCTATGGCTACACCTTC. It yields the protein CASSLRQFRYGYTF.

The CDR3 DNA reads TGTGCCAGCAGTTCGATAGGGTCGGGTAATGAAAAACTGTTTTTT. Its protein is CASSSIGSGNEKLFF. The chain couples TRBV28 to TRBJ1-4; D remains unclear. With 4 bases removed from V and 4 bases from J, the gap between germline ends came to 13 bases. The CDR3 contains 15 residues. The germline V gene has CDR1 MDHEN and CDR2 SYDVKM.

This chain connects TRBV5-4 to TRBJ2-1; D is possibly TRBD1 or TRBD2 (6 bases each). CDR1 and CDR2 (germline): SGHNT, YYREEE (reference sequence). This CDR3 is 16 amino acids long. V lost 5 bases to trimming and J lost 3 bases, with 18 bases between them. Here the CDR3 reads CASSLGGSEFYNEQFF. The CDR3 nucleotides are TGTGCCAGCAGTTTAGGGGGGTCGGAGTTCTACAATGAGCAGTTCTTC. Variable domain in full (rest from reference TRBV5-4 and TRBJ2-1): ETGVTQSPTHLIKTRGQQVTLRCSSQSGHNTVSWYQQALGQGPQFIFQYYREEENGRGNFPPRFSGLQFPNYSSELNVNALELDDSALYLCASSLGGSEFYNEQFFGPGTRLTVL.

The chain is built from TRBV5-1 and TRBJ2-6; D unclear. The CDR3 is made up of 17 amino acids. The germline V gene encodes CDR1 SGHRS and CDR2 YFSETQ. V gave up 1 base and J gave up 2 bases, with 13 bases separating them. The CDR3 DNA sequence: TGCGCCAGCAGCTTGCCTTGGGTAGCAGCTGGGGCCAACGTCCTGACTTTC. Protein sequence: CASSLPWVAAGANVLTF. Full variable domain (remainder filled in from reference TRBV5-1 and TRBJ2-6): KAGVTQTPRYLIKTRGQQVTLSCSPISGHRSVSWYQQTPGQGLQFLFEYFSETQRNKGNFPGRFSGRQFSNSRSEMNVSTLELGDSALYLCASSLPWVAAGANVLTFGAGSRLTVL.

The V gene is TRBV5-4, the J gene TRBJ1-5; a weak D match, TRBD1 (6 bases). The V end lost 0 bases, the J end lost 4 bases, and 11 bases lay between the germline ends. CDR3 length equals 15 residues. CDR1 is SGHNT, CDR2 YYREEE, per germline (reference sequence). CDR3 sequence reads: CASSLGTAPNQPQHF. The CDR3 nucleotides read TGTGCCAGCAGCTTGGGGACAGCCCCAAATCAGCCCCAGCATTTT.